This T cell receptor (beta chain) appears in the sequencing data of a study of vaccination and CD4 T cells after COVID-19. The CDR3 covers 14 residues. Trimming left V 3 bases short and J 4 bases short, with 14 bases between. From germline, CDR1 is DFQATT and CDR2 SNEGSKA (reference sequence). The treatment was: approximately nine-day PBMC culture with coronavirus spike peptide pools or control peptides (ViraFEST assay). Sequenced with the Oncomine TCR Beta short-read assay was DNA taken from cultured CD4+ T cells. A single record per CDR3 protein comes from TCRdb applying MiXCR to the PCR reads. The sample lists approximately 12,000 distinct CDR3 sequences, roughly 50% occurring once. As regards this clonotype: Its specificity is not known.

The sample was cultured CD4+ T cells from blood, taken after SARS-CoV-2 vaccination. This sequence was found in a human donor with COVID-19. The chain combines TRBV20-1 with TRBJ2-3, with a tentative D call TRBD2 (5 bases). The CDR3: CSASPGIRADTQYF. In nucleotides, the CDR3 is TGCAGTGCTAGCCCGGGAATTCGGGCAGATACGCAGTATTTT.